The 5 T cell receptor beta chains below all came from one sample that was sequenced in a study of blood T cells in healthy people across ages. A J-beta primer mix and a sample-barcoded 5' primer were used in a second PCR of roughly 6 to 12 cycles. TCRdb recomputed calls from the 5' RACE reads with MiXCR, one row per CDR3 protein. Altogether approximately 1,000,000 distinct CDR3 sequences are present, 35% to 45% being singletons, with the ten largest covering about an eighth. Sequenced sample: blood. These TCRs come from a man aged 18 to 35 in good health.

The rearrangement links TRBV27 to TRBJ1-4, with a possible D match to TRBD1 (5 bases). Germline V gives CDR1 MNHEY, CDR2 SMNVEV (reference sequence). CDR3 length: 14 amino acids. With 5 bases removed from V and 8 bases from J, the gap between germline ends came to 15 bases. The CDR3 reads CASSVLTRGEKLFF. The CDR3 bases are TGTGCCAGCAGTGTGCTGACAAGGGGAGAAAAACTGTTTTTT.

The rearrangement uses TRBV7-2 and TRBJ2-7; tentatively, D is TRBD1 (5 bases). Deletions cut 5 bases from V and 7 bases from J, with 12 bases between. Germline V gene sequence: CDR1 SGHTA, CDR2 FQGNSA. This CDR3 has 12 residues. The CDR3 region is CASSTTSGEQYF. The CDR3 DNA is TGTGCCAGCAGCACCACCTCAGGGGAGCAGTACTTC.

The rearrangement uses TRBV20-1 and TRBJ2-1; the match to TRBD2 covers 11 bases. The CDR3 runs to 15 residues. Germline V gene sequence: CDR1 DFQATT, CDR2 SNEGSKA (reference sequence). Unmatched junction bases numbered 13, after V lost 5 bases and J lost 10 bases. The CDR3 region has the DNA TGCAGTGCTGACCGTAGCGGGGGGGCCTTAGGGGAGCAGTTCTTC. Translation: CSADRSGGALGEQFF.

This clonotype was detected ten times or more. The genes are TRBV9 and TRBJ2-1, with D possibly being TRBD2 (7 bases). Germline loops: CDR1 SGDLS, CDR2 YYNGEE. The CDR3 has 16 residues. With 0 bases removed from V and 4 bases from J, the gap between germline ends came to 14 bases. CDR3: CASSVGASGTYNEQFF. The CDR3 DNA follows: TGTGCCAGCAGCGTAGGAGCGAGCGGGACATACAATGAGCAGTTCTTC. Looking up the rest from reference TRBV9 and TRBJ2-1 gives the full variable domain: DSGVTQTPKHLITATGQRVTLRCSPRSGDLSVYWYQQSLDQGLQFLIQYYNGEERAKGNILERFSAQQFPDLHSELNLSSLELGDSALYFCASSVGASGTYNEQFFGPGTRLTVL.

In its sample, this clonotype was seen a few times. The chain couples TRBV12-3 or TRBV12-4 to TRBJ2-5; 8 bases align to TRBD1. The V segment lost 6 bases and the J segment 0 bases; nucleotides outside the gene matches: 12. The CDR3 contains 17 residues. The CDR3 sequence: CASSPEWTGPDQETQYF. The CDR3 DNA reads TGTGCCAGCAGCCCTGAATGGACAGGGCCGGACCAAGAGACCCAGTACTTC.